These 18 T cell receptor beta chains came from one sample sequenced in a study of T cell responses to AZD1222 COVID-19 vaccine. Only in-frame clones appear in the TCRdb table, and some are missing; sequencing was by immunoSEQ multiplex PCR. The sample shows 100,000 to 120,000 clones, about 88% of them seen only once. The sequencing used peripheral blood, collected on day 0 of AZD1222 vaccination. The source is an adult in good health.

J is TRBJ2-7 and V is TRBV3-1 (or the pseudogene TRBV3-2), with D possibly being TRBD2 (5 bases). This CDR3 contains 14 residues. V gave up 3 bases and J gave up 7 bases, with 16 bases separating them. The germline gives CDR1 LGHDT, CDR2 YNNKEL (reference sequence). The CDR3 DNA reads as TGTGCCAGCAGCCACAACACGGGGTCTGGGGAGCAGTACTTC. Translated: CASSHNTGSGEQYF.

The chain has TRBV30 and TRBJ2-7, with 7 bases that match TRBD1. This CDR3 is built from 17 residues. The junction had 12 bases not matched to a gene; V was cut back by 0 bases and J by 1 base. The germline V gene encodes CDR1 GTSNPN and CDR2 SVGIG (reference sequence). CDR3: CAWSVLIGGRGSYEQYF. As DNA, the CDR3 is TGTGCCTGGAGTGTATTGATAGGGGGCCGGGGTTCCTACGAGCAGTACTTC. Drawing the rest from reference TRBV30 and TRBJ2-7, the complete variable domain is SQTIHQWPATLVQPVGSPLSLECTVEGTSNPNLYWYRQAAGRGLQLLFYSVGIGQISSEVPQNLSASRPQDRQFILSSKKLLLSDSGFYLCAWSVLIGGRGSYEQYFGPGTRLTVT.

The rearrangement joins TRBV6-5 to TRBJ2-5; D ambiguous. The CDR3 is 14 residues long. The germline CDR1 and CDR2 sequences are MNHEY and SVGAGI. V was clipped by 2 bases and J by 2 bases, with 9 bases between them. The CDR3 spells CASSYSSVQETQYF. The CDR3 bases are TGTGCCAGCAGTTACAGCAGCGTTCAAGAGACCCAGTACTTC.

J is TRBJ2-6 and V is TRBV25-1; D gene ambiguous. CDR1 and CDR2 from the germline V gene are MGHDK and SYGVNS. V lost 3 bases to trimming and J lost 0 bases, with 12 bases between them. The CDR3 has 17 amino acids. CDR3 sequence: CASSDLTTRSGANVLTF. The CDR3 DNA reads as TGTGCCAGCAGTGACCTTACGACCCGCTCTGGGGCCAACGTCCTGACTTTC. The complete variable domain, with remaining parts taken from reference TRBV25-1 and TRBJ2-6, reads EADIYQTPRYLVIGTGKKITLECSQTMGHDKMYWYQQDPGMELHLIHYSYGVNSTEKGDLSSESTVSRIRTEHFPLTLESARPSHTSQYLCASSDLTTRSGANVLTFGAGSRLTVL.

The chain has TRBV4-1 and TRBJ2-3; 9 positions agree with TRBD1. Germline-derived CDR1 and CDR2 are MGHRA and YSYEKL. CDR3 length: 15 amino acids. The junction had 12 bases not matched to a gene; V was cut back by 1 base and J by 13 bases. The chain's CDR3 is CASSQAPPGTGKEYF. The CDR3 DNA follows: TGCGCCAGCAGCCAAGCCCCGCCCGGGACAGGGAAGGAGTATTTT.

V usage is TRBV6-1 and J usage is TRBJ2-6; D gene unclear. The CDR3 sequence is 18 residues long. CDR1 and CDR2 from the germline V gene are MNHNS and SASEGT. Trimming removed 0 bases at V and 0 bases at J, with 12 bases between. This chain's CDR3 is CASSEALGTDSGANVLTF. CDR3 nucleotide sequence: TGTGCCAGCAGTGAAGCGCTGGGTACGGACTCTGGGGCCAACGTCCTGACTTTC.

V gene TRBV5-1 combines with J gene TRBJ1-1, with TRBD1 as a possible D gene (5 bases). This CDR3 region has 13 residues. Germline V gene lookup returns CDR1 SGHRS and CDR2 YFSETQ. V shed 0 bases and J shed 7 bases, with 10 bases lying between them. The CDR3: CASSLGQWNEAFF. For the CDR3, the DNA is TGCGCCAGCAGCTTGGGACAGTGGAATGAAGCTTTCTTT.

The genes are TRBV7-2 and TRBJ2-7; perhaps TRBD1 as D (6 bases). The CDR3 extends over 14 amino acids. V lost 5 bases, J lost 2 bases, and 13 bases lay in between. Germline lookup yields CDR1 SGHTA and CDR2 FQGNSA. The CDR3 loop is CASSPLDRPYEQYF. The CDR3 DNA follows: TGTGCCAGCAGCCCGTTAGACAGGCCCTACGAGCAGTACTTC. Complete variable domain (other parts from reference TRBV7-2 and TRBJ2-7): GAGVSQSPSNKVTEKGKDVELRCDPISGHTALYWYRQSLGQGLEFLIYFQGNSAPDKSGLPSDRFSAERTGGSVSTLTIQRTQQEDSAVYLCASSPLDRPYEQYFGPGTRLTVT.

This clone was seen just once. CDR3 bases: TGTGCCAGCAAGAAGGGGACAGGGAACGGCTACACCTTC. This encodes CASKKGTGNGYTF. The rearrangement links TRBV9 to TRBJ1-2; 9 positions agree with TRBD1. Germline V gene lookup returns CDR1 SGDLS and CDR2 YYNGEE. Trimming removed 6 bases from V and 8 bases from J; junction bases left unmatched: 8. The CDR3 runs to 13 residues. The full variable domain, its missing parts supplied by reference TRBV9 and TRBJ1-2, is DSGVTQTPKHLITATGQRVTLRCSPRSGDLSVYWYQQSLDQGLQFLIQYYNGEERAKGNILERFSAQQFPDLHSELNLSSLELGDSALYFCASKKGTGNGYTFGSGTRLTVV.

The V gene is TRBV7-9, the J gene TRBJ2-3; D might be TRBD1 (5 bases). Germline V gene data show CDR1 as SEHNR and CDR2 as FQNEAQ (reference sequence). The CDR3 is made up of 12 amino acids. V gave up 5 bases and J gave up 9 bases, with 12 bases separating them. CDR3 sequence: CASSAGSYTQYF. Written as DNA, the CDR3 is TGTGCCAGCAGCGCAGGGTCGTACACGCAGTATTTT.

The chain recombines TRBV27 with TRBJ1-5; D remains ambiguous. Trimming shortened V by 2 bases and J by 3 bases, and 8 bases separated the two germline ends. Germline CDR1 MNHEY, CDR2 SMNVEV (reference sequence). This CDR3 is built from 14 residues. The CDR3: CASSLRGFNQPQHF. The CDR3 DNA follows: TGTGCCAGCAGTTTAAGAGGGTTCAATCAGCCCCAGCATTTT.

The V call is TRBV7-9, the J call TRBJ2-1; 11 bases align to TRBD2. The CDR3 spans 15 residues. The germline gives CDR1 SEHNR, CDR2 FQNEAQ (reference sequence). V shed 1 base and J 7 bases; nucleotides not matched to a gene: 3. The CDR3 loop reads CASSLVGLAANEQFF. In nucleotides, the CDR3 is TGTGCCAGCAGCTTAGTGGGACTAGCGGCAAATGAGCAGTTCTTC.

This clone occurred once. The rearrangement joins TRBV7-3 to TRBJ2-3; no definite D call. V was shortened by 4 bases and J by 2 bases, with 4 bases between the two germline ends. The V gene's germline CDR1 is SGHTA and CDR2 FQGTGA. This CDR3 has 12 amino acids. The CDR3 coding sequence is TGTGCCAGCAGCTCCCACACAGATACGCAGTATTTT. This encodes CASSSHTDTQYF.

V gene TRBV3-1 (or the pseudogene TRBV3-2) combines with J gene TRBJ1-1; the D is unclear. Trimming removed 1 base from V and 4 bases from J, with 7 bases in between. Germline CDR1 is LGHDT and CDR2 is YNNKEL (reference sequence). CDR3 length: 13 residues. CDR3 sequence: CASSQVQATEAFF. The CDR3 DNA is TGTGCCAGCAGCCAAGTGCAGGCCACTGAAGCTTTCTTT.

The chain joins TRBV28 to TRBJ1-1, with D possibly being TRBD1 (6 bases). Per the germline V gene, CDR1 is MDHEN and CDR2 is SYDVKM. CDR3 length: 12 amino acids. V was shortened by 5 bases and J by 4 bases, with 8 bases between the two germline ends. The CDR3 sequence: CASSQQGTEAFF. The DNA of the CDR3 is TGTGCCAGCAGTCAACAGGGCACTGAAGCTTTCTTT.

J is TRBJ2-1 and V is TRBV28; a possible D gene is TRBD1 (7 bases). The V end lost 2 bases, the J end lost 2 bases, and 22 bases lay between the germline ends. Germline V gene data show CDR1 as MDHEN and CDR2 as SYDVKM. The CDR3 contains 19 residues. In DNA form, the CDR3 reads TGTGCCAGCAGTTTAATCGGACAGGCGAGGAGGGGGGCCTACAATGAGCAGTTCTTC. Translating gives CASSLIGQARRGAYNEQFF.

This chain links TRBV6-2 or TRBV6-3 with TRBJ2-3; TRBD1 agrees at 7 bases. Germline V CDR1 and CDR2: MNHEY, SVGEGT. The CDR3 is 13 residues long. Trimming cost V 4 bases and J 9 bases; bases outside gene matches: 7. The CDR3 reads CASSSVGGRTQYF. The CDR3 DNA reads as TGTGCCAGCAGTTCGGTAGGGGGCCGCACGCAGTATTTT.

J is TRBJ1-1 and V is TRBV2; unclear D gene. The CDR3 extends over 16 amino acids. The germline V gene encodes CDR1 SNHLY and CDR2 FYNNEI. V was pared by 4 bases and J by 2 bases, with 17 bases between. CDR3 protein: CASSGPEGGPNTEAFF. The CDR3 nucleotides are TGTGCCAGCAGTGGCCCCGAGGGAGGACCAAACACTGAAGCTTTCTTT.